A selection of T cell receptor beta chains follows, all from one sample in a study of cytomegalovirus exposure and HLA in healthy donors. Generated by immunoSEQ multiplex PCR, the TCRdb table keeps only in-frame clones and is missing some. This table has some 120,000 clones, about four fifths appearing once. The material sequenced was PBMCs. These receptors all stem from a male donor in good health and CMV-seropositive. The CDR3 runs from the conserved cysteine through the conserved F or W. The D gene is left open where the match is weak.

J gene,CDR3 length,D gene,V gene,CDR3 DNA,CDR3 protein
TRBJ2-5,14,NA,TRBV5-8,TGTGCCAGCAGCTCGACTAGTATGGGGGAGACCCAGTACTTC,CASSSTSMGETQYF
TRBJ2-1,15,NA,TRBV27,TGTGCCAGCAGTGCCGTTACTTCTGCCTACAATGAGCAGTTCTTC,CASSAVTSAYNEQFF
TRBJ2-7,16,TRBD2,TRBV27,TGTGCCAGCAGTTCTCCACTAGCGGGAGCCCCCTACGAGCAGTACTTC,CASSSPLAGAPYEQYF
TRBJ2-6,18,TRBD1,TRBV28,TGTGCCAGCAGTGCCTGGACAGGGGGCATCGCTGGGGCCAACGTCCTGACTTTC,CASSAWTGGIAGANVLTF
TRBJ1-2,14,TRBD1,TRBV7-2,TGTGCCAGCAGCTTAATTAGACAGGGGAATGGCTACACCTTC,CASSLIRQGNGYTF
TRBJ2-1,15,TRBD2,TRBV5-4,TGTGCCAGCAGCCCATGGACTAGCACCTACAATGAGCAGTTCTTC,CASSPWTSTYNEQFF
TRBJ2-7,14,NA,TRBV11-1,TGTGCCAGCAGCTTAGGTCCTAGCTCCCACGAGCAGTACTTC,CASSLGPSSHEQYF
TRBJ2-1,15,TRBD2,TRBV6-1,TGTGCCAGCAGCGAACTAGCGGGAGGGCCAGATGAGCAGTTCTTC,CASSELAGGPDEQFF
TRBJ2-7,13,NA,TRBV4-1,TGCGCCAGCAGCCAAGGCCCGAGGTACGAGCAGTACTTC,CASSQGPRYEQYF
TRBJ2-1,15,TRBD2,TRBV5-1,TGCGCCAGCAGCGCAACTAGCGGGAGGGACAATGAGCAGTTCTTC,CASSATSGRDNEQFF
TRBJ2-5,16,TRBD2,TRBV27,TGTGCCAGCAGCCTCTTTTCCCCGGGAGGGGGGGAGACCCAGTACTTC,CASSLFSPGGGETQYF
TRBJ2-3,13,NA,TRBV30,TGTGCCTGGAGTGTACTGAGTACAGATACGCAGTATTTT,CAWSVLSTDTQYF
TRBJ2-1,13,NA,TRBV9,TGTGCCAGCAGCCCTGAACCAGGGAACGAGCAGTTCTTC,CASSPEPGNEQFF